These 17 T cell receptor beta chains were sequenced from one sample in a study of synovial regulatory T cells in juvenile arthritis. Clones were read by immunoSEQ multiplex PCR, and TCRdb kept only the in-frame ones, dropping some. The sample totals 8,000 to 10,000 clones. The sample comprised Treg cells from blood. Indicated subset: remaining (HLA-DR-negative) circulating blood Treg cells. The receptors stem from a donor younger than 30 with juvenile idiopathic arthritis.

The chain couples TRBV7-3 to TRBJ2-2; TCRdb selects TRBD1, and the lack of DNA leaves this call unchecked. Germline V gene lookup returns CDR1 SGHTA and CDR2 FQGTGA. The CDR3 is made up of 16 amino acids. The record lacks a DNA sequence. The CDR3 sequence is CASSLLRGTNTGELFF.

The chain combines TRBV19 with TRBJ2-3; TCRdb designates TRBD2, a call that cannot be tested without DNA. The CDR3 has 12 amino acids. Only the protein sequence is given. The germline V gene encodes CDR1 LNHDA and CDR2 SQIVND (reference sequence). The CDR3 loop reads CASSPSTDTQYF.

Note on this clone: The conserved closing phenylalanine or tryptophan is absent in this CDR3, likely reflecting a read error. V gene TRBV28 combines with J gene TRBJ1-2. Germline lookup yields CDR1 MDHEN and CDR2 SYDVKM. The CDR3 extends over 13 amino acids. DNA for this receptor is not on file. CDR3 sequence reads: CASSLLATGPNLS.

This chain joins TRBV6-1 and TRBJ2-1; the D call of TRBD1 rests on TCRdb alone, since no DNA is present to check it. CDR3 length equals 13 residues. No nucleotide data were recorded. Germline-derived CDR1 and CDR2 are MNHNS and SASEGT. The CDR3 spells CASRRGSYNEQFF.

CDR3 region: CASSQTVFRGYTF. The V and J genes are TRBV14 and TRBJ1-2; without DNA, the TCRdb call of TRBD1 cannot be checked. This CDR3 contains 13 residues. No DNA sequence is on record. Germline loops: CDR1 SGHDN, CDR2 FVKESK.

This chain uses TRBV6-6 with TRBJ2-3. The CDR3 covers 12 residues. DNA is not recorded here. Germline CDR1 is MNHNY and CDR2 is SVGAGI (reference sequence). The CDR3: CASTEWADTQYF.

V and J are TRBV5-4 and TRBJ2-3; as DNA is missing, the TRBD1 call by TCRdb cannot be tested. Germline CDR1 is SGHNT and CDR2 is YYREEE (reference sequence). This CDR3 is built from 16 residues. No nucleotide data were recorded. The CDR3 is CASSFRQAGITDTQYF.

The chain uses TRBV10-3 and TRBJ2-7; TCRdb indicates TRBD1, and absent DNA this call remains unverified. Germline CDR1 and CDR2: ENHRY and SYGVKD. The CDR3 consists of 12 residues. No DNA is recorded. The CDR3 loop reads CASGGQTYEQYF.

This chain joins TRBV9 and TRBJ1-2; TCRdb indicates TRBD1, and absent DNA this call remains unverified. CDR3 size: 15 residues. The DNA is unrecorded. CDR1 is SGDLS and CDR2 is YYNGEE in the germline V gene. This CDR3 is CASSLYDGQGYGYTF. The whole variable domain, filled in from reference TRBV9 and TRBJ1-2, reads DSGVTQTPKHLITATGQRVTLRCSPRSGDLSVYWYQQSLDQGLQFLIQYYNGEERAKGNILERFSAQQFPDLHSELNLSSLELGDSALYFCASSLYDGQGYGYTFGSGTRLTVV.

The rearrangement joins TRBV2 to TRBJ1-2. Looked up from germline, CDR1 is SNHLY and CDR2 is FYNNEI. The CDR3 is made up of 11 amino acids. No DNA is recorded. The CDR3 protein is CASSEGGGYTF.

The chain's CDR3 is CASSKAGMYGYTF. J is TRBJ1-2 and V is TRBV7-6; there is no DNA to check the TCRdb D call of TRBD1. This CDR3 spans 13 amino acids. No DNA sequence is on record. Germline V gives CDR1 SGHVS, CDR2 FNYEAQ.

CDR3 in amino acids: CASSEGQAPFTGELFF. The chain is built from TRBV2 and TRBJ2-2; the D call of TRBD1 rests on TCRdb alone, since no DNA is present to check it. Looked up from germline, CDR1 is SNHLY and CDR2 is FYNNEI. CDR3 size: 16 residues. No DNA sequence was recorded.

This clone shows up as medium-sized (0.01 to 0.1%) by frequency. The rearrangement joins TRBV4-3 to TRBJ1-3; TCRdb outputs TRBD1, but without DNA this stays unchecked. CDR3 size: 18 residues. A DNA sequence was not provided. Germline V gene data show CDR1 as LGHNA and CDR2 as YSLEER. CDR3: CASSQSKGQSYSGNTIYF.

The rearrangement joins TRBV27 to TRBJ1-1. The CDR3 length is 13 residues. The record lacks a DNA sequence. CDR1 MNHEY and CDR2 SMNVEV come from the germline V gene (reference sequence). The CDR3 loop reads CASRSGRYTEAFF.

V gene TRBV2 combines with J gene TRBJ1-4. Germline CDR1 and CDR2: SNHLY and FYNNEI. This CDR3 is 15 amino acids long. Only the protein is on record. This CDR3 reads CASSEGGRWNEKLFF.

J is TRBJ1-3 and V is TRBV5-4; TCRdb outputs TRBD1, but without DNA this stays unchecked. The CDR3 is 16 residues long. No coding sequence is recorded. Germline V gene data show CDR1 as SGHNT and CDR2 as YYREEE (reference sequence). This chain's CDR3 is CASSTTIQGPGNTIYF.

J is TRBJ1-1 and V is TRBV29-1. The CDR3 is 11 residues long. Only the protein is on record. The germline CDR1 and CDR2 sequences are SQVTM and ANQGSEA. CDR3 sequence: CSAQDGDEAFF.